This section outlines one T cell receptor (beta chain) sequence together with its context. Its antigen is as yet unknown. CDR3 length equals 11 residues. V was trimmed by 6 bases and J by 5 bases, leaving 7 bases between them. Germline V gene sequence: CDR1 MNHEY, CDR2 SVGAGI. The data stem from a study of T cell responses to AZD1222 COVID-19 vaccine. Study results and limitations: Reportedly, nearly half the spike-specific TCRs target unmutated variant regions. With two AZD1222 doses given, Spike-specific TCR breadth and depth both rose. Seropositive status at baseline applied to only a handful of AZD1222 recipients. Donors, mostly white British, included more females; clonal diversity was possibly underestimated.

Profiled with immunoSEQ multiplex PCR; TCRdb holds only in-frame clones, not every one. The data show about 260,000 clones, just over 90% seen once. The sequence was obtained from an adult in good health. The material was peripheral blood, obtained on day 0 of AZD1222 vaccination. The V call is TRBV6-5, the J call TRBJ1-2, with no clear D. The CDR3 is CASSVPYGYTF. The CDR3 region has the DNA TGTGCCAGCAGCGTACCTTATGGCTACACCTTC.